The 17 T cell receptor beta chains below all came from one sample that was sequenced in a study of cytomegalovirus exposure and HLA in healthy donors. Both 60 Vbeta primers and 13 Jbeta primers went into the PCR. Measured with immunoSEQ multiplex PCR; TCRdb has only the in-frame clones, and not every one. The sample includes 150,000 or so clones, around 82% seen only once; the top ten take under 1.1%. The sample taken for sequencing was PBMCs. These receptors all stem from a man aged 25-45 years in good health and CMV-seronegative.

V is TRBV7-9 and J is TRBJ1-1; tentatively, D is TRBD1 (5 bases). The V end was cut by 8 bases, the J end by 1 base, with 17 bases between. The CDR3 runs 15 residues. Germline V gene sequence: CDR1 SEHNR, CDR2 FQNEAQ (reference sequence). CDR3 amino acids: CASGPLAGENTEAFF. As DNA, the CDR3 is TGTGCCAGCGGTCCGTTAGCGGGGGAGAACACTGAAGCTTTCTTT.

This clone has only a few counts. This chain connects TRBV28 to TRBJ2-1, with 9 bases that match TRBD2. J lost 3 bases, V lost 4 bases, and 4 bases had no gene match. The CDR3 is 15 amino acids. Germline CDR1 MDHEN, CDR2 SYDVKM. In nucleotides, the CDR3 is TGTGCCAGCAGTTCCGGGACTAGCATCTACAATGAGCAGTTCTTC. Its protein product is CASSSGTSIYNEQFF. Full variable domain (remainder filled in from reference TRBV28 and TRBJ2-1): DVKVTQSSRYLVKRTGEKVFLECVQDMDHENMFWYRQDPGLGLRLIYFSYDVKMKEKGDIPEGYSVSREKKERFSLILESASTNQTSMYLCASSSGTSIYNEQFFGPGTRLTVL.

V and J are TRBV2 and TRBJ1-6, with 8 positions matching TRBD1. The germline V gene encodes CDR1 SNHLY and CDR2 FYNNEI. V lost 6 bases, J lost 7 bases, and 8 bases stayed unmatched. The CDR3 is made up of 15 amino acids. The CDR3 bases are TGTGCCAGCAGCAACCACAGGGGGGCAAATTCACCCCTCCACTTT. Its translation is CASSNHRGANSPLHF.

This chain connects TRBV10-3 to TRBJ2-7; 8 nucleotides line up with TRBD2. J gave up 3 bases and V 11 bases, and 9 bases lay outside the gene matches. CDR3 length: 13 amino acids. Per germline, CDR1 ENHRY and CDR2 SYGVKD. CDR3 amino acids: CAAAGAGDYEQYF. In DNA form, the CDR3 reads TGTGCCGCAGCGGGGGCAGGTGACTACGAGCAGTACTTC.

This clone was recorded only once. The chain joins TRBV5-4 to TRBJ2-7; D is perhaps TRBD2 (6 bases). The CDR3 sequence is 17 residues long. The V end lost 4 bases, the J end lost 0 bases, and 20 bases lay between the germline ends. The V gene's germline CDR1 is SGHNT and CDR2 YYREEE (reference sequence). CDR3 nucleotide sequence: TGTGCCAGCAGCCCCCAATGGGGTAGCGGTTTCTCCTACGAGCAGTACTTC. Amino acids: CASSPQWGSGFSYEQYF.

V gene TRBV7-7 combines with J gene TRBJ1-2; 8 bases align to TRBD1. V shed 5 bases, J shed 4 bases, and the junction held 3 bases outside the gene matches. Germline V gives CDR1 SSHAT, CDR2 FNYEAQ (reference sequence). This CDR3 comprises 13 residues. In DNA form, the CDR3 reads TGTGCCAGCAGCCCAGGACAGGGCTATGGCTACACCTTC. Translated: CASSPGQGYGYTF.

The chain combines TRBV18 with TRBJ1-4, with 10 bases matching TRBD1. CDR1 is KGHSH, CDR2 LQKENI, per germline. The CDR3 length is 15 residues. V lost 7 bases, J lost 7 bases, and 9 bases stayed unmatched. In DNA, the CDR3 is TGTGCCAGCTGTAACGACAGGGGGCAAACTGAAAAACTGTTTTTT. Amino acid sequence: CASCNDRGQTEKLFF.

This clone turned up a few times. This chain connects TRBV4-2 to TRBJ2-3, with D possibly TRBD2 on 5 matching bases. With 0 bases removed from V and 0 bases from J, the gap between germline ends came to 13 bases. Germline CDR1 reads LGHNA; CDR2 reads YNFKEQ. This CDR3 spans 17 amino acids. DNA of the CDR3: TGTGCCAGCAGCCAAGATCTGACGGGGTTAAGCACAGATACGCAGTATTTT. Its protein is CASSQDLTGLSTDTQYF.

The rearrangement uses TRBV5-6 and TRBJ2-1; the match to TRBD1 covers 7 bases. Germline lookup yields CDR1 SGHDT and CDR2 YYEEEE. J lost 6 bases, V lost 3 bases, and 6 bases had no gene match. The CDR3 is made up of 14 amino acids. The CDR3 loop is CASSSGTAFNEQFF. The CDR3 region has the DNA TGTGCCAGCAGCTCCGGGACAGCGTTCAATGAGCAGTTCTTC.

The chain recombines TRBV2 with TRBJ2-5; 9 bases align to TRBD1. V dropped 6 bases and J dropped 5; count of bases not matched to a gene: 13. CDR1 is SNHLY, CDR2 FYNNEI, per germline. CDR3 size: 16 residues. The CDR3 protein is CASRRTGAGDRETQYF. The CDR3 coding sequence is TGTGCCAGCAGGAGGACAGGGGCGGGAGATAGGGAGACCCAGTACTTC. Together with reference TRBV2 and TRBJ2-5, the CDR3 gives the full variable domain: EPEVTQTPSHQVTQMGQEVILRCVPISNHLYFYWYRQILGQKVEFLVSFYNNEISEKSEIFDDQFSVERPDGSNFTLKIRSTKLEDSAMYFCASRRTGAGDRETQYFGPGTRLLVL.

This clone occurred once. V usage is TRBV6-5 and J usage is TRBJ2-7; TRBD1 aligns across 7 bases. The length of the CDR3 is 14 residues. The J segment lost 3 bases and the V segment lost 5 bases, leaving 7 bases of the junction unmatched. Germline lookup yields CDR1 MNHEY and CDR2 SVGAGI. The CDR3, as DNA: TGTGCCAGCAGTAGGACAGGCAGACTCTACGAGCAGTACTTC. It yields the protein CASSRTGRLYEQYF.

J is TRBJ2-2 and V is TRBV7-6, with a weak D call TRBD2 (5 bases). The CDR3 covers 17 residues. CDR1 and CDR2 (germline): SGHVS, FNYEAQ. The V end lost 0 bases, the J end lost 5 bases, and 16 bases lay between the germline ends. The CDR3 region has the DNA TGTGCCAGCAGCTTAGCCCGGACGGGAAGAGAGACCGGGGAGCTGTTTTTT. It codes for CASSLARTGRETGELFF.

The chain joins TRBV13 to TRBJ1-4; D ambiguous. Germline CDR1 and CDR2: PRHDT and FYEKMQ (reference sequence). The CDR3 length is 16 residues. V gave up 1 base and J gave up 2 bases, with 11 bases separating them. Here the CDR3 DNA reads TGTGCCAGCAGCTTAGTTGGAGGGCGGACTAATGAAAAACTGTTTTTT. It yields the protein CASSLVGGRTNEKLFF.

The rearrangement links TRBV4-2 to TRBJ1-3, with a possible D match to TRBD1 (6 bases). The germline V gene encodes CDR1 LGHNA and CDR2 YNFKEQ. Deletions cut 0 bases from V and 5 bases from J, with 17 bases between. CDR3 length equals 17 residues. The CDR3 region has the DNA TGTGCCAGCAGCCAAGACGAGGGGGGGGCGGATAGAAACACCATATATTTT. Residues: CASSQDEGGADRNTIYF.

V gene TRBV7-2 combines with J gene TRBJ2-7; D possibly corresponds to TRBD1 (6 bases). The ends were cut back, 3 bases at V and 7 bases at J, with 16 bases in the middle. Germline V gene data show CDR1 as SGHTA and CDR2 as FQGNSA. CDR3 size: 14 residues. CDR3 sequence: CASSFTGSYAEQYF. CDR3 sequence (DNA): TGTGCCAGCAGCTTTACAGGGTCTTACGCAGAGCAGTACTTC.

The genes are TRBV18 and TRBJ2-3, with D possibly being TRBD2 (5 bases). The CDR3 has 16 amino acids. Trimming took 1 base from V and 3 from J, leaving 14 bases between them. Per germline, CDR1 KGHSH and CDR2 LQKENI. CDR3 sequence (DNA): TGTGCCAGCTCACCACGGCAGCGGCCCCGGACAGATACGCAGTATTTT. Protein: CASSPRQRPRTDTQYF.

The gene calls are TRBV27 and TRBJ2-7; 13 bases line up with TRBD2. Germline assignment: CDR1 MNHEY and CDR2 SMNVEV (reference sequence). Trimming cost V 5 bases and J 3 bases; bases outside gene matches: 10. This CDR3 has 17 amino acids. In nucleotides, the CDR3 is TGTGCCAGCAGTCTCCGGACTAGCGGGAGAGGCAACTACGAGCAGTACTTC. Its translation is CASSLRTSGRGNYEQYF.